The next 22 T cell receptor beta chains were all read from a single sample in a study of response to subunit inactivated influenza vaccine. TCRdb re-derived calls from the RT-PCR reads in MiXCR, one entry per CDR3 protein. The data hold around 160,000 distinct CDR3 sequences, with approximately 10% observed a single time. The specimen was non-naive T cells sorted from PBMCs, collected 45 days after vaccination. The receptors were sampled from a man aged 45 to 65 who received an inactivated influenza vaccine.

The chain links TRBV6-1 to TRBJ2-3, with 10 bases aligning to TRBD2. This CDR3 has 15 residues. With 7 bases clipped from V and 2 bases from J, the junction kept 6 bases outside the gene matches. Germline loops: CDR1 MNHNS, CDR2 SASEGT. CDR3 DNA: TGTGCCAGCAAGAGACTAGCGGGCTACACAGATACGCAGTATTTT. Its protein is CASKRLAGYTDTQYF.

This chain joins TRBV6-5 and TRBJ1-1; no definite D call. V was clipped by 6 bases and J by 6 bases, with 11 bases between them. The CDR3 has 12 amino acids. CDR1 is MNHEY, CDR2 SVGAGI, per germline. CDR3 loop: CASRSDRSEAFF. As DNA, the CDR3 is TGTGCCAGCAGATCGGACCGGTCTGAAGCTTTCTTT.

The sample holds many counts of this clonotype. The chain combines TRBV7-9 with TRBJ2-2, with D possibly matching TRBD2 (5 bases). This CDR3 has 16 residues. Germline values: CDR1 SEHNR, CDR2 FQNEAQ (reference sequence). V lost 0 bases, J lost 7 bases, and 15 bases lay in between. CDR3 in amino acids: CASSLARTSKDGELFF. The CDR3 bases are TGTGCCAGCAGCTTAGCCCGTACTAGTAAGGACGGGGAGCTGTTTTTT. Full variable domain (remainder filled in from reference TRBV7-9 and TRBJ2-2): DTGVSQNPRHKITKRGQNVTFRCDPISEHNRLYWYRQTLGQGPEFLTYFQNEAQLEKSRLLSDRFSAERPKGSFSTLEIQRTEQGDSAMYLCASSLARTSKDGELFFGEGSRLTVL.

CDR3 in amino acids: CATSAKETQYF. The CDR3 region has the DNA TGTGCCACCAGCGCAAAAGAGACCCAGTACTTC. The chain combines TRBV15 with TRBJ2-5; D gene uncertain. V lost 5 bases, J lost 3 bases, and 4 bases lay in between. The germline CDR1 and CDR2 sequences are LNHNV and YYDKDF (reference sequence). The CDR3 is 11 residues long.

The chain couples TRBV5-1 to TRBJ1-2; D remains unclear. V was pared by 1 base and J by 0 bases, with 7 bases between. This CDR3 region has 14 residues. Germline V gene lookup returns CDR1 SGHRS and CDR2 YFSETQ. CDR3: CASSLTPANYGYTF. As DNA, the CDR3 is TGCGCCAGCAGCTTGACTCCCGCTAACTATGGCTACACCTTC.

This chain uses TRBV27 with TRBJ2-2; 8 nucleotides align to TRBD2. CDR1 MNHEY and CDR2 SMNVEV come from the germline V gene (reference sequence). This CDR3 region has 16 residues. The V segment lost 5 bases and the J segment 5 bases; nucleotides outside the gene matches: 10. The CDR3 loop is CASSPLAGGSTGELFF. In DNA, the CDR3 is TGTGCCAGCAGTCCTCTGGCGGGAGGATCGACCGGGGAGCTGTTTTTT.

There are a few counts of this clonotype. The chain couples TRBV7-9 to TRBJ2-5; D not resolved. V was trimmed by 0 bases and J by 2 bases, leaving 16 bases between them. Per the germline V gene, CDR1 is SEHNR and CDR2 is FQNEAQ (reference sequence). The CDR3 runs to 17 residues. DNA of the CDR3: TGTGCCAGCAGCTTAGCCGCCGGTTGGCGATCTCAAGAGACCCAGTACTTC. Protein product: CASSLAAGWRSQETQYF.

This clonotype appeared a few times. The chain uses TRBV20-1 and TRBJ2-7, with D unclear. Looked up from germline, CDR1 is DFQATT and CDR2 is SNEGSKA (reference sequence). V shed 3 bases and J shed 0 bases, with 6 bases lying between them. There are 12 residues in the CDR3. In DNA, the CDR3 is TGCAGTGCTAGCAGTGTCTCCTACGAGCAGTACTTC. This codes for CSASSVSYEQYF.

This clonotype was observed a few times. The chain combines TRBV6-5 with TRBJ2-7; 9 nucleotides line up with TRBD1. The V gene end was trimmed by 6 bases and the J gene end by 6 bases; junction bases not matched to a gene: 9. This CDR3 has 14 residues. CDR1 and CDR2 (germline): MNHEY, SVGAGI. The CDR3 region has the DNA TGTGCCAGCAGCTCGATCGGGACAGGGCCCGAGCAGTACTTC. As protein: CASSSIGTGPEQYF.

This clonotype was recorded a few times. The CDR3 spells CASSLSTSYNEQFF. The CDR3 region has the DNA TGTGCCAGCAGCTTAAGTACCAGCTACAATGAGCAGTTCTTC. The J gene is TRBJ2-1, the V gene TRBV11-2; D gene unclear. CDR1 and CDR2 (germline): SGHAT, FQNNGV. The CDR3 contains 14 residues. V shed 2 bases and J shed 3 bases, with 8 bases lying between them.

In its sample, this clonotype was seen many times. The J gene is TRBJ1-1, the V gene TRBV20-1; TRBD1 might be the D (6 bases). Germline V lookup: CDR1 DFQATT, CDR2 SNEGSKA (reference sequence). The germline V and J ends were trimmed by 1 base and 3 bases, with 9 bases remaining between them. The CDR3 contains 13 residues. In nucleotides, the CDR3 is TGCAGTGCTAGAGCCCGGACAGACACTGAAGCTTTCTTT. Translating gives CSARARTDTEAFF.

In DNA form, the CDR3 reads TGTGCCATCAGTGAAATAGGGGGCACTTATAACACTGAAGCTTTCTTT. This codes for CAISEIGGTYNTEAFF. The chain joins TRBV10-3 to TRBJ1-1; the match to TRBD1 covers 7 bases. The junction had 9 bases not matched to a gene; V was cut back by 3 bases and J by 2 bases. This CDR3 has 16 amino acids. The germline V gene encodes CDR1 ENHRY and CDR2 SYGVKD.

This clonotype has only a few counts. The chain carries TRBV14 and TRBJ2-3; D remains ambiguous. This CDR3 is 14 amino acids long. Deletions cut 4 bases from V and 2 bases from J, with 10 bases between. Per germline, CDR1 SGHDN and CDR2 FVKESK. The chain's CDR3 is CASSRFANTDTQYF. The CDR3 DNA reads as TGTGCCAGCAGCCGGTTTGCCAACACAGATACGCAGTATTTT.

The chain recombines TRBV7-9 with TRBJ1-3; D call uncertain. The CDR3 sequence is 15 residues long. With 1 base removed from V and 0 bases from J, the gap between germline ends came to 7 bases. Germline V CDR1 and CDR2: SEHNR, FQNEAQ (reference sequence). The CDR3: CASSLEANSGNTIYF. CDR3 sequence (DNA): TGTGCCAGCAGCTTAGAAGCGAACTCTGGAAACACCATATATTTT.

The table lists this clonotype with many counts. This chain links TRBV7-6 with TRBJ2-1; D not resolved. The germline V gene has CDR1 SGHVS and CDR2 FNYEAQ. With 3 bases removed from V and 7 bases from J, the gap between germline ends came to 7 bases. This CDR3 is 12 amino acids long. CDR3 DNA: TGTGCCAGCAGCTTTTCTGTAAATGAGCAGTTCTTC. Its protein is CASSFSVNEQFF.

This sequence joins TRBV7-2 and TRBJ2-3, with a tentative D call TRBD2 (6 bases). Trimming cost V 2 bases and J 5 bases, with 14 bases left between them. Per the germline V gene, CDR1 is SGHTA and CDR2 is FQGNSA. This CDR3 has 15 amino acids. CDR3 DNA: TGTGCCAGCAGCTTAAGGCGGGATACGGGAGATACGCAGTATTTT. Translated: CASSLRRDTGDTQYF. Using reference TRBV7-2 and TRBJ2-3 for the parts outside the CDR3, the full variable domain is GAGVSQSPSNKVTEKGKDVELRCDPISGHTALYWYRQSLGQGLEFLIYFQGNSAPDKSGLPSDRFSAERTGGSVSTLTIQRTQQEDSAVYLCASSLRRDTGDTQYFGPGTRLTVL.

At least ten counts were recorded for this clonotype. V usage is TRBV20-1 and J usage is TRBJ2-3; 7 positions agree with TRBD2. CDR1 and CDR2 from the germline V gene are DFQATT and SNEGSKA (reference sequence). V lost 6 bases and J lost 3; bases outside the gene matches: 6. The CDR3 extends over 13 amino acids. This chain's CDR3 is CSAVSGKTDTQYF. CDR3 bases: TGCAGTGCGGTGAGCGGGAAAACAGATACGCAGTATTTT.

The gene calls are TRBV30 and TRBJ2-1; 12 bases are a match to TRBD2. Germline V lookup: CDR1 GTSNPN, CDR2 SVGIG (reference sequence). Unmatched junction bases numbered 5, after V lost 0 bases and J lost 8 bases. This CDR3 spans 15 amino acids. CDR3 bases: TGTGCCTGGAGTGTAGGGCTAGCGGGGGGGGATGAGCAGTTCTTC. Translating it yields CAWSVGLAGGDEQFF.

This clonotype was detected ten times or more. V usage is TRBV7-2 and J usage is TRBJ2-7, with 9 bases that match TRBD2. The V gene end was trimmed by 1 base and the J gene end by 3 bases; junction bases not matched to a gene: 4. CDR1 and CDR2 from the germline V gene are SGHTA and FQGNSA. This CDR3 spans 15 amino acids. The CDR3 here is CASSLGRGGIYEQYF. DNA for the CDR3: TGTGCCAGCAGCTTAGGGCGGGGGGGGATCTACGAGCAGTACTTC.

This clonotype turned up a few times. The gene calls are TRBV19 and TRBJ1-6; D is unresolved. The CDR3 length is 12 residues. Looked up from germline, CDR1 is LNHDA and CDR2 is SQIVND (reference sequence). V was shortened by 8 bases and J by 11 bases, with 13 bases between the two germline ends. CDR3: CASSSLVTPLHF. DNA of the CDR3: TGTGCCAGTTCCAGCCTGGTTACACCCCTCCACTTT.

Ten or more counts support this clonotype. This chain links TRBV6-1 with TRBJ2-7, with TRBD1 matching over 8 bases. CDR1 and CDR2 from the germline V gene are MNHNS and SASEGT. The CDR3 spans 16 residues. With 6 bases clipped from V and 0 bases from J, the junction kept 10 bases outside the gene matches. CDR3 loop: CASRTPGQGASYEQYF. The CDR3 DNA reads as TGTGCCAGCAGAACTCCCGGACAGGGTGCCTCCTACGAGCAGTACTTC.

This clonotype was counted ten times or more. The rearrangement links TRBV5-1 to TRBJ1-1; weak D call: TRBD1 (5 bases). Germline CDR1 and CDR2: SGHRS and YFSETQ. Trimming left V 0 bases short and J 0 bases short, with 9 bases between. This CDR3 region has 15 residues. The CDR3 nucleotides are TGCGCCAGCAGCTTGGGCGGGACCTTGAACACTGAAGCTTTCTTT. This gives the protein CASSLGGTLNTEAFF.